This TCR beta chain was sequenced during a study of blood T cell repertoires in COVID-19. It was during active infection that Seattle patients were enrolled and then longitudinally followed. Germline V lookup: CDR1 SGHNT, CDR2 YYREEE (reference sequence). The length of the CDR3 is 14 residues. V was cut by 9 bases and J by 4 bases, with 17 bases left in between. This clone was observed a single time. As originally analysed: From reference gene primer amplification, estimates of nucleated cell counts were derived. TCRdb's copy holds only in-frame clones and misses some; the assay was immunoSEQ multiplex PCR. The D gene and trimming were derived from the DNA, and the V and J assignments and clone size from that table. The table records about 250,000 clones, about 82% of them present only once.

The clonotype originates from a woman aged 80 or over with COVID-19, enrolled during active disease. V and J are TRBV5-4 and TRBJ1-3, with D possibly TRBD1 on 5 matching bases. The sample comprised peripheral blood. The CDR3 spells CATGGLGGGNTIYF. In DNA form, the CDR3 reads TGTGCCACCGGCGGCTTGGGGGGAGGAAACACCATATATTTT.